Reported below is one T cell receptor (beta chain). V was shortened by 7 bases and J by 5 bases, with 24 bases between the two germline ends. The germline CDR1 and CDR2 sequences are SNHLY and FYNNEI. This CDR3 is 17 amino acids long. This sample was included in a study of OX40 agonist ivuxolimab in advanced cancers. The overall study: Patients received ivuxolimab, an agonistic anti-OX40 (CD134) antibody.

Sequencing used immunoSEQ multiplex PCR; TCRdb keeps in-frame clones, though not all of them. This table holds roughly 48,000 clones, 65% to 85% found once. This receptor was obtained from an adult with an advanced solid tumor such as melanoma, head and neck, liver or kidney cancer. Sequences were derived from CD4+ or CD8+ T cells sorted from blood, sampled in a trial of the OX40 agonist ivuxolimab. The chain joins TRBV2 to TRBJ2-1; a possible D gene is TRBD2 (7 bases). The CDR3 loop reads CASTPSRPGGIDNEQFF. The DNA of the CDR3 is TGTGCCAGCACACCATCCCGACCGGGGGGCATTGACAATGAGCAGTTCTTC.